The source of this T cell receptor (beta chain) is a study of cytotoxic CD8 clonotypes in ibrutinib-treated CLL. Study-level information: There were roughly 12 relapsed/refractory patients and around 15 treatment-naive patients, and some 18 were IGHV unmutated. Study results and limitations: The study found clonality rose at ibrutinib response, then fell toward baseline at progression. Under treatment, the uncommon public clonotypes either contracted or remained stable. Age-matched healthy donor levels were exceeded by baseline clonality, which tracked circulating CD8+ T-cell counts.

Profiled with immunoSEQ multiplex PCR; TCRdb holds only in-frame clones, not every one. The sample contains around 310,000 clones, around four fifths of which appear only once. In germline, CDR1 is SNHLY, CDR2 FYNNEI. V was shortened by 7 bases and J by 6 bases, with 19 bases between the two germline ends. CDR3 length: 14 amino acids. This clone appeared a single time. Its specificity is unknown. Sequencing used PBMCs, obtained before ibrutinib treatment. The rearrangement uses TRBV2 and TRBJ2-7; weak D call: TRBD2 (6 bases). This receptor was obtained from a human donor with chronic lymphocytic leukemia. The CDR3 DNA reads TGTGCCAGCACGGATGCAGGGCGGGGTGCCGAGCAGTACTTC. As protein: CASTDAGRGAEQYF.